The 22 T cell receptor beta chains in this list originate from one sample, sequenced in a study of cytomegalovirus exposure and HLA in healthy donors. The PCR employed 60 Vbeta primers together with 13 Jbeta primers. Generated by immunoSEQ multiplex PCR, the TCRdb table keeps only in-frame clones and is missing some. The data show tens of thousands of clones, 65% to 80% seen once. Sequenced sample: PBMCs. Every receptor here comes from a woman between 50 and 59 years old in good health and CMV-seropositive.

This clone was observed a single time. The chain links TRBV28 to TRBJ1-5, with D perhaps TRBD1 (6 bases). Per the germline V gene, CDR1 is MDHEN and CDR2 is SYDVKM. The CDR3 spans 14 residues. Trimming cost V 6 bases and J 6 bases, with 15 bases left between them. DNA for the CDR3: TGTGCCAGCAGGCTCGGGGGGCGGTTTCAGCCCCAGCATTTT. It codes for CASRLGGRFQPQHF.

The chain has TRBV5-1 and TRBJ1-1, with a possible D match to TRBD1 (5 bases). Trimming cost V 0 bases and J 2 bases, with 14 bases left between them. CDR3 length: 16 amino acids. Germline assignment: CDR1 SGHRS and CDR2 YFSETQ. Here the CDR3 reads CASSLGWSGPNTEAFF. CDR3 coding DNA: TGCGCCAGCAGCTTGGGTTGGTCAGGGCCAAACACTGAAGCTTTCTTT. Full variable domain (missing parts from reference TRBV5-1 and TRBJ1-1): KAGVTQTPRYLIKTRGQQVTLSCSPISGHRSVSWYQQTPGQGLQFLFEYFSETQRNKGNFPGRFSGRQFSNSRSEMNVSTLELGDSALYLCASSLGWSGPNTEAFFGQGTRLTVV.

The genes are TRBV6-4 and TRBJ1-2; perhaps TRBD1 as D (6 bases). This CDR3 region has 15 residues. Trimming cost V 6 bases and J 2 bases, with 16 bases left between them. Germline V CDR1 and CDR2: MRHNA, SNTAGT. The CDR3 here is CASSRDMGPNYGYTF. CDR3 sequence (DNA): TGTGCCAGCAGCCGGGACATGGGACCAAACTATGGCTACACCTTC.

DNA of the CDR3: TGTGCCAGCATCCCGGGGGGTGGGGTTTTCGGTGAGCAGTTCTTC. Protein sequence: CASIPGGGVFGEQFF. The J gene is TRBJ2-1, the V gene TRBV27; 7 nucleotides line up with TRBD2. The CDR3 spans 15 residues. Germline values: CDR1 MNHEY, CDR2 SMNVEV (reference sequence). J gave up 9 bases and V 7 bases, and 15 bases lay outside the gene matches.

V and J are TRBV11-2 and TRBJ2-7, with 11 bases fitting TRBD2. This CDR3 contains 16 residues. Per germline, CDR1 SGHAT and CDR2 FQNNGV. V lost 6 bases, J lost 0 bases, and 7 bases stayed unmatched. The CDR3 spells CASSSGTSGYSYEQYF. CDR3 in DNA: TGTGCCAGCAGTTCCGGGACTAGCGGTTACTCCTACGAGCAGTACTTC.

The chain combines TRBV4-2 with TRBJ2-7, with 9 bases lining up with TRBD2. Germline V CDR1 and CDR2: LGHNA, YNFKEQ. V gave up 3 bases and J gave up 7 bases; unmatched junction bases: 13. The CDR3 runs 16 residues. CDR3 sequence: CASSQRASGTFSEQYF. In DNA form, the CDR3 reads TGTGCCAGCAGCCAGCGAGCTAGCGGGACATTTTCGGAGCAGTACTTC.

V and J are TRBV7-6 and TRBJ2-3; the D gene is possibly TRBD2 (6 bases). The CDR3 contains 15 residues. Germline V CDR1 and CDR2: SGHVS, FNYEAQ. V was shortened by 6 bases and J by 3 bases, with 16 bases between the two germline ends. The CDR3 protein is CASRLRAGKTDTQYF. The CDR3 DNA follows: TGTGCCAGCAGACTGAGGGCGGGGAAAACAGATACGCAGTATTTT.

This chain connects TRBV6-1 to TRBJ2-1; D is undetermined. This CDR3 is 12 amino acids long. Germline CDR1 is MNHNS and CDR2 is SASEGT. V was pared by 8 bases and J by 7 bases, with 12 bases between. CDR3 region: CASSTISNEQFF. The CDR3 DNA reads as TGTGCCAGCTCCACTATTAGTAATGAGCAGTTCTTC.

A few counts support this clone. The identical CDR3 is also encoded by other nucleotide sequences in the sample. V is TRBV11-2 and J is TRBJ2-6; D may be TRBD2 (5 bases). The CDR3 spans 15 residues. Trimming cost V 2 bases and J 0 bases, with 5 bases left between them. Germline values: CDR1 SGHAT, CDR2 FQNNGV. The CDR3 DNA reads TGTGCCAGCAGCTTACGGGGCTCTGGGGCCAACGTCCTGACTTTC. This codes for CASSLRGSGANVLTF.

The chain combines TRBV7-2 with TRBJ2-3, with 8 nucleotides matching TRBD1. Trimming at V came to 5 bases and at J to 6 bases, leaving 10 bases not matched to a gene. CDR3 size: 15 residues. Germline lookup yields CDR1 SGHTA and CDR2 FQGNSA. CDR3 coding DNA: TGTGCCAGCAGCCCAAGTGGACAGGGTTCGGATACGCAGTATTTT. It specifies CASSPSGQGSDTQYF.

This clone has only a few counts. CDR3 protein: CASSPQAGAGYEQFF. The CDR3 DNA reads as TGTGCCAGCTCACCACAAGCGGGAGCAGGCTATGAGCAGTTCTTC. The gene calls are TRBV18 and TRBJ2-1; 8 bases fit TRBD2. The CDR3 runs 15 residues. The trim removed 1 base at V and 8 bases at J, leaving 7 bases unmatched. CDR1 and CDR2 (germline): KGHSH, LQKENI.

This clone was found a few times. The chain joins TRBV7-6 to TRBJ2-1; 16 nucleotides align to TRBD2. The CDR3 runs 17 residues. Germline V CDR1 and CDR2: SGHVS, FNYEAQ. V dropped 2 bases and J dropped 8; count of bases not matched to a gene: 6. The CDR3 nucleotides read TGTGCCAGCAGCTTATCGGTGGGACTAGCGGGAGGGGATGAGCAGTTCTTC. Translating gives CASSLSVGLAGGDEQFF. Drawing the rest from reference TRBV7-6 and TRBJ2-1, the complete variable domain is GAGVSQSPRYKVTKRGQDVALRCDPISGHVSLYWYRQALGQGPEFLTYFNYEAQQDKSGLPNDRFSAERPEGSISTLTIQRTEQRDSAMYRCASSLSVGLAGGDEQFFGPGTRLTVL.

The chain couples TRBV21-1 to TRBJ2-2; no check of the table's D call, TRBD2, against the DNA was made. TRBV21-1 is reported as a pseudogene. The CDR3 totals 16 residues. The CDR3 reads CASSNGREFNTGELFF. CDR3 nucleotides: TGTGCCAGCAGCAATGGGCGGGAGTTTAACACCGGGGAGCTGTTTTTT.

The V gene is TRBV10-3, the J gene TRBJ1-6; 7 bases are a match to TRBD1. There are 15 residues in the CDR3. Trimming removed 10 bases from V and 0 bases from J; junction bases left unmatched: 6. Looked up from germline, CDR1 is ENHRY and CDR2 is SYGVKD. The CDR3 reads CATQQGSSYNSPLHF. In DNA form, the CDR3 reads TGTGCCACCCAACAGGGGAGCTCCTATAATTCACCCCTCCACTTT.

This clone was seen a single time. This chain links TRBV27 with TRBJ2-7; 12 bases are shared with TRBD2. J was trimmed by 4 bases and V by 6 bases; bases with no gene match: 10. The CDR3 runs to 16 residues. The germline CDR1 and CDR2 sequences are MNHEY and SMNVEV (reference sequence). The CDR3 sequence: CASSRLGTSGLYEQYF. The CDR3 DNA reads TGTGCCAGCAGCCGCCTGGGGACTAGCGGGCTATACGAGCAGTACTTC.

The chain links TRBV18 to TRBJ1-4; perhaps TRBD1 as D (5 bases). Germline CDR1 is KGHSH and CDR2 is LQKENI. The CDR3 has 12 residues. Between the trimmed V and J ends, which lost 3 bases and 12 bases, there was a span of 11 bases. DNA for the CDR3: TGTGCCAGCTCACCCGCCGGGGGGGAACTGTTTTTT. Translated: CASSPAGGELFF.

The chain couples TRBV27 to TRBJ1-1; TRBD1 is a possible D gene (6 bases). The length of the CDR3 is 13 residues. The V gene's germline CDR1 is MNHEY and CDR2 SMNVEV (reference sequence). Trimming shortened V by 4 bases and J by 8 bases, and 14 bases separated the two germline ends. The CDR3 is CASSSSIRGEAFF. The CDR3 coding sequence is TGTGCCAGCAGTTCATCAATCAGGGGCGAAGCTTTCTTT.

The chain joins TRBV5-1 to TRBJ2-2, with D hard to call. Germline V gives CDR1 SGHRS, CDR2 YFSETQ. This CDR3 contains 15 residues. V lost 0 bases and J lost 0, with 6 bases in between. CDR3 DNA sequence: TGCGCCAGCAGCTTGGTTACAACGAACACCGGGGAGCTGTTTTTT. Translating it yields CASSLVTTNTGELFF.

This clone was observed a few times. The rearrangement uses TRBV16 and TRBJ2-3; D ambiguous. The CDR3 loop spans 13 amino acids. The germline CDR1 and CDR2 sequences are KGHSY and FQNENV. V lost 0 bases and J 7 bases, leaving 8 bases between the germline ends. CDR3 amino acids: CASSQSGYHTQYF. The CDR3 bases are TGTGCCAGCAGCCAATCGGGCTACCATACGCAGTATTTT. The whole variable domain, filled in from reference TRBV16 and TRBJ2-3, reads GEEVAQTPKHLVRGEGQKAKLYCAPIKGHSYVFWYQQVLKNEFKFLISFQNENVFDETGMPKERFSAKCLPNSPCSLEIQATKLEDSAVYFCASSQSGYHTQYFGPGTRLTVL.

This chain connects TRBV11-2 to TRBJ2-1; TRBD2 matches at 9 bases. Germline CDR1 is SGHAT and CDR2 is FQNNGV. CDR3 length equals 14 residues. V shed 3 bases, J shed 8 bases, and the junction held 5 bases outside the gene matches. The CDR3 loop reads CASSLGLAGDEQFF. The CDR3 DNA is TGTGCCAGCAGCTTGGGACTAGCCGGCGATGAGCAGTTCTTC.

For this clone: The sample holds other DNA sequences that translate to the same CDR3. This chain links TRBV9 with TRBJ2-3, with a weak D call TRBD2 (6 bases). Germline CDR1 is SGDLS and CDR2 is YYNGEE. V was cut by 0 bases and J by 2 bases, with 7 bases left in between. CDR3 length: 14 amino acids. CDR3 protein: CASSVGGVTDTQYF. DNA for the CDR3: TGTGCCAGCAGCGTAGGGGGGGTCACAGATACGCAGTATTTT.

The V call is TRBV15, the J call TRBJ2-7; the match to TRBD1 covers 7 bases. The V and J ends lost 0 bases and 1 base, in that order; junction bases with no gene match: 6. Germline V gene sequence: CDR1 LNHNV, CDR2 YYDKDF (reference sequence). The CDR3 has 16 residues. The CDR3 sequence: CATSRERTGQSYEQYF. The CDR3 DNA reads TGTGCCACCAGCAGAGAGCGAACGGGACAGTCCTACGAGCAGTACTTC.